This TCR beta chain was observed in a study of Ad26.COV2.S vaccination and SARS-CoV-2 variants (dated by TCRdb to about 2021). Concerning the study at large: Vaccine-arm donors were drawn from COV1001, a multicentre, randomized, double-blind, placebo-controlled phase I-IIa trial of Ad26.COV2.S in healthy adults. Ad26.COV2.S was administered intramuscularly at 5 x 10^10 or 1 x 10^11 viral particles, either as a single shot or as two shots given 56 days apart. Sequencing of the TCRbeta repertoire served to evaluate the specificity and breadth of SARS-CoV-2-reactive T cell receptors following Ad26.COV2.S vaccination. The TCR-sequenced set comprised about 30 samples: around 20 Ad26.COV2.S vaccine recipients, 5 placebo recipients and 8 SARS-CoV-2 convalescent individuals. Participants in the trial were split at random into five groups of five each, receiving low-dose or high-dose Ad26.COV2.S once or twice, or else placebo on both occasions. Investigators remained blinded to trial group allocation during experiments and outcome assessment.

Points the paper makes about the study in general: It was noted by the authors that total T cell responses may have been underestimated by the TCR breadth and depth analyses. Vaccine and placebo recipients had similar non-spike TCR breadth, a finding consistent with the vaccine containing only spike. Substantial breadth of spike-specific CD8+ and CD4+ T cell responses was reported after vaccination. Ad26.COV2.S recipients had higher spike-specific TCR breadth than placebo recipients (P = 0.0014). The study was not powered to compare responses between vaccine doses or regimens.

CDR1 is given as SGHRS and CDR2 as YFSETQ, both from the germline V gene. The CDR3 covers 15 residues, taking in both the cysteine and the phenylalanine. Only CDR3 DNA remains: 45 bases, in frame from the first base. The trim is 0 bases for V and 4 bases for J, with a gap of 13 bases between the germline ends. As regards this clone: The antigen this receptor binds is unknown. Per-nucleotide qualities are absent, and no much larger clonotype sits a single base away.

Interpreted using the paper, the treatment or condition label stands for: approximately 18 received Ad26.COV2.S at low or high dose, single or two shots; several received placebo; per-sample allocation not given. For vaccine and placebo recipients, the sequenced repertoires came from samples collected on day 63 after the first injection. Between 29 July and 7 August 2020, Cohort 1b enrolled about 27 adults aged 18-55 years at one site in Boston, USA. Ad26.COV2.S consisted of a replication-incompetent adenovirus type 26 vector by which a prefusion-stabilized SARS-CoV-2 spike protein from the original Wuhan strain was expressed. The immunoSEQ Assay was used to sequence TCRbeta CDR3 regions. After extraction, genomic DNA underwent amplification by bias-controlled multiplex PCR, followed by high-throughput sequencing. The original pipeline was this. To quantify the absolute abundance of every unique TCRbeta CDR3 region, sequences were collapsed and filtered. T cell fraction was estimated by normalizing TCRbeta template counts to usable DNA, with usable DNA measured through amplification of reference genes found in all nucleated cells. Repertoire TCRs were annotated as SARS-CoV-2-specific when V gene, CDR3 amino acid sequence and J gene were exactly matched to a known reactive TCR set. MIRA supplied the reference SARS-CoV-2 TCR set, which was filtered for enrichment in COVID-19-positive ImmuneCODE repertoires so that public or cross-reactive TCRs were removed. Drawing on the MIRA antigens, annotated TCRs were analysed further at the level of specific ORF or position within ORF. Breadth was defined as the number of annotated unique rearrangements divided by the total number of unique productive rearrangements, and depth was defined as the summed frequency of the annotated unique rearrangements. Group comparisons of TCR breadth used two-sided Wilcoxon rank-sum tests. TCRdb took this table from immuneACCESS and kept in-frame rearrangements with V and J called. Such tables lack part of the clones; where checked against another copy, unresolved V genes explain under half of the gap, and the rest is unexplained. That table is the source of V, J and clone size, and D and trimming were worked out from the DNA. The sample contains some 480,000 clones, around 85% of them found a single time. The top ten clonotypes cover 13% of the sample.

This clonotype originated in a person between 18 and 59 years old who received the Ad26.COV2.S COVID-19 vaccine or a placebo. The sequence links TRBV5-1 to TRBJ2-5, with no reliable assignment of the D segment. The sequencing here drew on peripheral blood, taken in a trial of Ad26.COV2.S vaccine versus placebo. The DNA sequence follows: TGCGCCAGCAGCTTGGAAGGAAGACCTTTAGAGACCCAGTACTTC. Translated, this is CASSLEGRPLETQYF.